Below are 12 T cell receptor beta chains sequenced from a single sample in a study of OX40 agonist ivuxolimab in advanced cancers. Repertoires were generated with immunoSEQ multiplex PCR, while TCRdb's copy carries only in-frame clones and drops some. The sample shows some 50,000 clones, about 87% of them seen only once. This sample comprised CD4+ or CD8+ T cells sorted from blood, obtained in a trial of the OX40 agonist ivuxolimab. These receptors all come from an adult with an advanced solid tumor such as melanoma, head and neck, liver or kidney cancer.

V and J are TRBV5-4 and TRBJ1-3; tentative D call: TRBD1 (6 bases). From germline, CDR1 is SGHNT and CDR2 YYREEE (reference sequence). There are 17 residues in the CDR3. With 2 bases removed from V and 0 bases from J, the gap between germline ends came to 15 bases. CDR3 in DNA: TGTGCCAGCAGCTTTTCGACAGGTTTATTCTCTGGAAACACCATATATTTT. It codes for CASSFSTGLFSGNTIYF. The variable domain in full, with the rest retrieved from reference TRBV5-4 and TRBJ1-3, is ETGVTQSPTHLIKTRGQQVTLRCSSQSGHNTVSWYQQALGQGPQFIFQYYREEENGRGNFPPRFSGLQFPNYSSELNVNALELDDSALYLCASSFSTGLFSGNTIYFGEGSWLTVV.

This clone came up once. As DNA, the CDR3 is TGTGCCACCACTATCCCCGGGACAGGGGGACGGAACACCATATATTTT. Translating it yields CATTIPGTGGRNTIYF. The chain carries TRBV19 and TRBJ1-3; 11 positions match TRBD1. This CDR3 is built from 16 residues. Trimming cost V 10 bases and J 7 bases; bases outside gene matches: 15. Germline-derived CDR1 and CDR2 are LNHDA and SQIVND (reference sequence). Supplemented by reference TRBV19 and TRBJ1-3, the full variable domain reads DGGITQSPKYLFRKEGQNVTLSCEQNLNHDAMYWYRQDPGQGLRLIYYSQIVNDFQKGDIAEGYSVSREKKESFPLTVTSAQKNPTAFYLCATTIPGTGGRNTIYFGEGSWLTVV.

The CDR3 DNA follows: TGTGCCAGCTCACTATCACCACCGACAGTCTCCTACGAGCAGTACGTC. Residues: CASSLSPPTVSYEQYV. This sequence joins TRBV18 and TRBJ2-7; the D gene is possibly TRBD1 (5 bases). Germline V gene sequence: CDR1 KGHSH, CDR2 LQKENI. Trimming cost V 4 bases and J 0 bases, with 16 bases left between them. The CDR3 length is 16 residues.

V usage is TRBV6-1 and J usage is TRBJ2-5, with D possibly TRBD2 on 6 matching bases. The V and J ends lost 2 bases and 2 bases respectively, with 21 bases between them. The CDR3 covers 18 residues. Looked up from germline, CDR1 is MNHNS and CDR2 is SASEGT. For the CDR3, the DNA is TGTGCCAGCAGTGAAATGGTGCGGGGAACCCCAGGGCAAGAGACCCAGTACTTC. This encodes CASSEMVRGTPGQETQYF.

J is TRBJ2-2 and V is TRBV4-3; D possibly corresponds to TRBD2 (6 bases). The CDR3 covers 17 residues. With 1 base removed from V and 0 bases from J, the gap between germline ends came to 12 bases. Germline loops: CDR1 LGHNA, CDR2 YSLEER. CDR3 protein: CASSQGGSGSNTGELFF. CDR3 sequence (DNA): TGCGCCAGCAGCCAAGGGGGTAGCGGCTCGAACACCGGGGAGCTGTTTTTT.

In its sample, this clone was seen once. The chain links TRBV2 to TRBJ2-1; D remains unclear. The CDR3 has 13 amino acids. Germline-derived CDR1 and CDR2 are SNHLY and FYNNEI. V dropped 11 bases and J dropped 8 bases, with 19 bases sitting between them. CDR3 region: CASLGPRNDEQFF. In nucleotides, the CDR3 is TGTGCCTCCCTGGGCCCCCGGAACGATGAGCAGTTCTTC.

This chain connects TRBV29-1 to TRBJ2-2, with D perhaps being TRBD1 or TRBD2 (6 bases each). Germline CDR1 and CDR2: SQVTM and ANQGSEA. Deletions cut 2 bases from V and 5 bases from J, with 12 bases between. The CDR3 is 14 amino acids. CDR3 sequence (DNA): TGCAGCGTTGAAAGGGGGGCTCAGACCGGGGAGCTGTTTTTT. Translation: CSVERGAQTGELFF.

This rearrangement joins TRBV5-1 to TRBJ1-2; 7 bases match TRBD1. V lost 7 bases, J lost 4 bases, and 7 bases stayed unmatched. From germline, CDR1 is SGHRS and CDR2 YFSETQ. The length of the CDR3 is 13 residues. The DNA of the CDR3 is TGCGCCAGCGACCCGACAGGGACCTATGGCTACACCTTC. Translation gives CASDPTGTYGYTF. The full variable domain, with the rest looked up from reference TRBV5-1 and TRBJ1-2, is KAGVTQTPRYLIKTRGQQVTLSCSPISGHRSVSWYQQTPGQGLQFLFEYFSETQRNKGNFPGRFSGRQFSNSRSEMNVSTLELGDSALYLCASDPTGTYGYTFGSGTRLTVV.

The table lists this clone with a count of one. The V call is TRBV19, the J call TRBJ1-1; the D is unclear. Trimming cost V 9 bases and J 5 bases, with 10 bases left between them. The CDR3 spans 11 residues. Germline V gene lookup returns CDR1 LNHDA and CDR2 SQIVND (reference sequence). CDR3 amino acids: CASQSRTEAFF. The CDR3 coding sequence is TGTGCCAGCCAAAGTAGGACTGAAGCTTTCTTT.

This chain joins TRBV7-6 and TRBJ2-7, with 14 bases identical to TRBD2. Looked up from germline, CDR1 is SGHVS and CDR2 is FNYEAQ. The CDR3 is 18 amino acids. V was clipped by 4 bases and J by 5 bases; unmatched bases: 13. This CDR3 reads CASSSGTSGSRGGHEQYF. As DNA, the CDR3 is TGTGCCAGCAGCTCAGGGACTAGCGGGAGTCGAGGAGGCCACGAGCAGTACTTC. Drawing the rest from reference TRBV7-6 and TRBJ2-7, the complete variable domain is GAGVSQSPRYKVTKRGQDVALRCDPISGHVSLYWYRQALGQGPEFLTYFNYEAQQDKSGLPNDRFSAERPEGSISTLTIQRTEQRDSAMYRCASSSGTSGSRGGHEQYFGPGTRLTVT.

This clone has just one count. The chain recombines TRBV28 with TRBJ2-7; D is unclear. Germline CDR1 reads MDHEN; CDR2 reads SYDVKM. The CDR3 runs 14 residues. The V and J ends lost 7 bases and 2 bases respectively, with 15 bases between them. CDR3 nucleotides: TGTGCCAGCATCCCTCCCGACAAGGCCTACGAGCAGTACTTC. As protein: CASIPPDKAYEQYF.

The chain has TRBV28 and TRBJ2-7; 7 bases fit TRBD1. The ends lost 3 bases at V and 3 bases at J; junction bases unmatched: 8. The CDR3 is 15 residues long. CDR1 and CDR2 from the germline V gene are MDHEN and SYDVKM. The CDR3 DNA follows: TGTGCCAGCAGTTTCAAAGGACAGGTGATCTACGAGCAGTACTTC. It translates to CASSFKGQVIYEQYF.